This TCR beta chain was sequenced for a study of blood T cell repertoires in COVID-19. Study at large: There were acute and convalescent COVID-19 samples, and they came from the United States, Italy and Spain. PBMCs, B-cell-depleted T cells, or T cells were the source of the cDNA or gDNA that made up the material.

This CDR3 contains 15 residues. J gave up 4 bases and V 5 bases, and 4 bases lay outside the gene matches. The germline V gene has CDR1 MRHNA and CDR2 SNTAGT. As handled by the study authors: Estimated nucleated cell counts came from reference gene primer amplification. The table came from immunoSEQ multiplex PCR; TCRdb's copy has only in-frame clones and leaves some out. The DNA was the basis for D and trimming; V, J and clone size are from that table. The sample holds approximately 220,000 clones, under 90% seen once. Sequencing was carried out using peripheral blood. This chain connects TRBV6-4 to TRBJ2-1; 11 bases fit TRBD2. The source is a woman between 40 and 50 years old with active or convalescent COVID-19. The DNA of the CDR3 is TGTGCCAGCAGTCCTCTAGCGGGAGGTTACAATGAGCAGTTCTTC. Amino acid sequence: CASSPLAGGYNEQFF.